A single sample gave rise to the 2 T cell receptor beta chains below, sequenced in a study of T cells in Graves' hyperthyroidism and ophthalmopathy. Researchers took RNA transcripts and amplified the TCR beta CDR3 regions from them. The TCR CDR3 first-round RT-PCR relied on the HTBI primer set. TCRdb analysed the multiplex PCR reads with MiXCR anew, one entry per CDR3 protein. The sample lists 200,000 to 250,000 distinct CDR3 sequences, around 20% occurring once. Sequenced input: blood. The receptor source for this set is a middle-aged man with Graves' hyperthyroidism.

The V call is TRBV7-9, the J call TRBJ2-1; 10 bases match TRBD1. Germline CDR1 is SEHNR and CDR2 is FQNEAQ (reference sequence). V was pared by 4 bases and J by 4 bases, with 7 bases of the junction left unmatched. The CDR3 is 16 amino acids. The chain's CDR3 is CASSSGMGQGYNEQFF. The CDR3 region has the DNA TGTGCCAGCAGCTCGGGGATGGGACAGGGGTACAATGAGCAGTTCTTC. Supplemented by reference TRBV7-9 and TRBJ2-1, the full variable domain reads DTGVSQNPRHKITKRGQNVTFRCDPISEHNRLYWYRQTLGQGPEFLTYFQNEAQLEKSRLLSDRFSAERPKGSFSTLEIQRTEQGDSAMYLCASSSGMGQGYNEQFFGPGTRLTVL.

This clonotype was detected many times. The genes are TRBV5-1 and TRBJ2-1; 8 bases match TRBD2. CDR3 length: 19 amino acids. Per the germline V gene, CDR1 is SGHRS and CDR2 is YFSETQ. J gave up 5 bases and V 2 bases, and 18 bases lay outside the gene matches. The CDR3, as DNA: TGCGCCAGCAGCTTTGCGGGGGGCCTGTCTTTTGGGATTAACAATGAGCAGTTCTTC. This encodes CASSFAGGLSFGINNEQFF.